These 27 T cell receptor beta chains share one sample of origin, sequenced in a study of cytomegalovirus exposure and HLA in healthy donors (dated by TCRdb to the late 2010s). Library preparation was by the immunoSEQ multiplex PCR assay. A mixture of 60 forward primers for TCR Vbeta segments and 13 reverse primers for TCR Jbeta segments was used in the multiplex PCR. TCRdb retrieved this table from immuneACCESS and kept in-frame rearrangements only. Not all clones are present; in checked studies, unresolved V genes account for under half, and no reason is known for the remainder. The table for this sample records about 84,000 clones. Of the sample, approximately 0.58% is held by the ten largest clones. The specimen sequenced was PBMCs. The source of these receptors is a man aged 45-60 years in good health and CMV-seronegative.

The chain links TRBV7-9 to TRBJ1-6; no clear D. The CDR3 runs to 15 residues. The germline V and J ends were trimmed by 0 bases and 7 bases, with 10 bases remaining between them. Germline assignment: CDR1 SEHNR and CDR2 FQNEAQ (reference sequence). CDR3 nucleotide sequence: TGTGCCAGCAGCTTAGCGGAGGTCTCCAATTCACCCCTCCACTTT. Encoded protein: CASSLAEVSNSPLHF.

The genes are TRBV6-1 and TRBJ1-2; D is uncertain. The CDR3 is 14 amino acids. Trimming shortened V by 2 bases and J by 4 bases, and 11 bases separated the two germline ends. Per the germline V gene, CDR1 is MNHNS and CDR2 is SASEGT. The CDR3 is CASSETGVSYGYTF. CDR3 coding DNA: TGTGCCAGCAGTGAAACCGGGGTCTCCTATGGCTACACCTTC.

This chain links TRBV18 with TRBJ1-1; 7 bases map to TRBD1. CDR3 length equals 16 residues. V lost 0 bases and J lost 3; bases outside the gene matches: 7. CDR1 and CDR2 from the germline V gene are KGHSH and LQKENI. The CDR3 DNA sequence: TGTGCCAGCTCACCACCAAACAGGGGTAGGGACACTGAAGCTTTCTTT. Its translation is CASSPPNRGRDTEAFF.

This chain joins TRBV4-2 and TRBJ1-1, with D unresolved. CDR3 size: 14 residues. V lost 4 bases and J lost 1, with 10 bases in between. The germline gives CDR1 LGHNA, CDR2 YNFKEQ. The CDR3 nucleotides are TGTGCCAGCAGCCGGGGAGTGGAGAACACTGAAGCTTTCTTT. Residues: CASSRGVENTEAFF.

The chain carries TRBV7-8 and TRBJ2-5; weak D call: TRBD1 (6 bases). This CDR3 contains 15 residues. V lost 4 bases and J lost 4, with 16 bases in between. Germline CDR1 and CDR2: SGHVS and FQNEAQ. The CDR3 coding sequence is TGTGCCAGCAGCTCCGGAGTCAGGGGTTCAGAGACCCAGTACTTC. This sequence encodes CASSSGVRGSETQYF.

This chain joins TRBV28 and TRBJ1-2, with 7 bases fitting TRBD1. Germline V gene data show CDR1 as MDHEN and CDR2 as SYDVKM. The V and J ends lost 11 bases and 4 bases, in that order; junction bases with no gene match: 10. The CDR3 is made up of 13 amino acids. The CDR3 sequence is CASRIGGSYGYTF. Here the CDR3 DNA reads TGTGCCTCCCGCATAGGGGGCTCCTATGGCTACACCTTC.

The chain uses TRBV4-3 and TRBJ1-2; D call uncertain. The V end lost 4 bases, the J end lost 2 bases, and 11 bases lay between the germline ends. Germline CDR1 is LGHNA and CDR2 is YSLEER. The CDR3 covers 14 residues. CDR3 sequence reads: CASSLRTGNYGYTF. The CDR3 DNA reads TGCGCCAGCAGCCTAAGGACGGGAAACTATGGCTACACCTTC.

As DNA, the CDR3 is TGTGCCATCAGTGAGTCGAGCAGGGGAGAAACTGAAGCTTTCTTT. Amino acids: CAISESSRGETEAFF. The V and J genes are TRBV10-3 and TRBJ1-1, with a possible D match to TRBD1 (6 bases). Germline V gene lookup returns CDR1 ENHRY and CDR2 SYGVKD. Trimming pared 0 bases from V and 5 bases from J, leaving 13 bases between. There are 15 residues in the CDR3.

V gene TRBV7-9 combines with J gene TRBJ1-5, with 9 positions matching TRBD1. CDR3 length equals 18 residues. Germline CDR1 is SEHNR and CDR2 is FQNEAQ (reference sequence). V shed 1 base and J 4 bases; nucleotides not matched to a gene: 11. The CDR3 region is CASSLGGAGTGINQPQHF. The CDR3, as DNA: TGTGCCAGCAGCTTAGGGGGCGCCGGGACAGGGATAAATCAGCCCCAGCATTTT.

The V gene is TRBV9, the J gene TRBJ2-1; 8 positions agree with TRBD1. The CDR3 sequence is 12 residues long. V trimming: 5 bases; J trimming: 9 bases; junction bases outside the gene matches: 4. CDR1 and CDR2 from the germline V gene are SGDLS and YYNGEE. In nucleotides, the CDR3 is TGTGCCAGCAGGGGGACAGGCACTGAGCAGTTCTTC. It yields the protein CASRGTGTEQFF.

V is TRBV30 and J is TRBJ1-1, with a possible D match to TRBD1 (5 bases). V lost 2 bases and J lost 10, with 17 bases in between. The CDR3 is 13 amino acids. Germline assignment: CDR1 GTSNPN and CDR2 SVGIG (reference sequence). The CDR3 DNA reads TGTGCCTGGAGTTCAGGCTACAGGTCGAGAGCTTTCTTT. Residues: CAWSSGYRSRAFF.

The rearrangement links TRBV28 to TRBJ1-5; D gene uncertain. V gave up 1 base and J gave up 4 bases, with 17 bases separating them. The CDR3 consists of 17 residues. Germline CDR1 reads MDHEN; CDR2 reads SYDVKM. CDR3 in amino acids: CASSLLMERETNQPQHF. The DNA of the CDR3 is TGTGCCAGCAGTTTATTAATGGAACGGGAGACTAATCAGCCCCAGCATTTT.

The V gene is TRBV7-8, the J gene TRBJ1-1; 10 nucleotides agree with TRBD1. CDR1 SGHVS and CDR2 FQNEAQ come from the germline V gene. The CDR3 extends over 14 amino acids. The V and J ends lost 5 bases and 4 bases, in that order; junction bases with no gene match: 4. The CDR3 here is CASSTTGGGTEAFF. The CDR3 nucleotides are TGTGCCAGCAGCACGACAGGGGGCGGCACTGAAGCTTTCTTT.

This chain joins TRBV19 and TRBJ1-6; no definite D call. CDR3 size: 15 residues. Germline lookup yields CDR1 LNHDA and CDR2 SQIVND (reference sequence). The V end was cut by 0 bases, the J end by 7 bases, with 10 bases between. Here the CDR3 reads CASSIDPGGNSPLHF. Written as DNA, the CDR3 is TGTGCCAGTAGTATAGACCCGGGAGGCAATTCACCCCTCCACTTT.

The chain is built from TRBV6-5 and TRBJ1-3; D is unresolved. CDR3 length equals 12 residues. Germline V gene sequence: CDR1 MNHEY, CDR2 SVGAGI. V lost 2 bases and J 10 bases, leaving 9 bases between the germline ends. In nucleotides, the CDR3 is TGTGCCAGCAGTTACCCTGGAGGGACCATATATTTT. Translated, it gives CASSYPGGTIYF.

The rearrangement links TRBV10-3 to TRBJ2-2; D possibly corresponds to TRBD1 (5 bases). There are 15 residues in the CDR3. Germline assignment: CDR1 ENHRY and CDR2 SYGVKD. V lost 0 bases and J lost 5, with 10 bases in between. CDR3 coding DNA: TGTGCCATCAGTGAGTCGTGGGCAGGGACCGGGGAGCTGTTTTTT. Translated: CAISESWAGTGELFF.

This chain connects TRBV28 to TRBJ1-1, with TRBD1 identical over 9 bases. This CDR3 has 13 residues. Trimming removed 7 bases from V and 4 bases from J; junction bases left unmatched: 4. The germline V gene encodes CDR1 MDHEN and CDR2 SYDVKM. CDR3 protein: CASKKTGGTEAFF. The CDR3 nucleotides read TGTGCCAGCAAAAAGACAGGGGGCACTGAAGCTTTCTTT.

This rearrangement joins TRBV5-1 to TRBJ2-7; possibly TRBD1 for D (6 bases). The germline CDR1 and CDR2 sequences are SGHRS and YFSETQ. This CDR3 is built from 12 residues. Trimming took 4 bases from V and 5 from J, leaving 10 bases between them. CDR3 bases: TGCGCCAGCAGCGCCGAGGGGGACGAGCAGTACTTC. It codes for CASSAEGDEQYF.

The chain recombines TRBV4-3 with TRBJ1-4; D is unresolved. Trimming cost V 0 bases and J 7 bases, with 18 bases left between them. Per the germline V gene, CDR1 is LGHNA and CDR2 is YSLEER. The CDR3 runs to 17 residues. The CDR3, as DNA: TGCGCCAGCAGCCAAGATGGTGCTTCCGGGTATCTTGAAAAACTGTTTTTT. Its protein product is CASSQDGASGYLEKLFF.

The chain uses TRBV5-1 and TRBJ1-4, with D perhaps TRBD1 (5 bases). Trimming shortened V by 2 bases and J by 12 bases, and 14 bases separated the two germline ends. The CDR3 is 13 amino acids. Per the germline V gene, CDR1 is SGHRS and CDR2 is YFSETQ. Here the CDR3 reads CASSLSVGGELFF. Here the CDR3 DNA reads TGCGCCAGCAGCTTAAGTGTTGGGGGGGAACTGTTTTTT.

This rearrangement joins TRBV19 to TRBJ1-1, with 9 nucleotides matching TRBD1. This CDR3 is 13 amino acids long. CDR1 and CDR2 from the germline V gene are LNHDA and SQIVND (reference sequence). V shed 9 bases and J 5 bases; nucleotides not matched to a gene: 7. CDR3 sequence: CASNRGLGTEAFF. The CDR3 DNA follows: TGTGCCAGCAACAGGGGGCTCGGGACTGAAGCTTTCTTT.

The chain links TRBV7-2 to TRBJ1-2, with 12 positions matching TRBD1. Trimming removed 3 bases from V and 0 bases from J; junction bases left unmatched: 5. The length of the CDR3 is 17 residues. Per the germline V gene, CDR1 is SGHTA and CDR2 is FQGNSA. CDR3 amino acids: CASSFGTGGRANYGYTF. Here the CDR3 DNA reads TGTGCCAGCAGCTTCGGGACAGGGGGCCGAGCTAACTATGGCTACACCTTC.

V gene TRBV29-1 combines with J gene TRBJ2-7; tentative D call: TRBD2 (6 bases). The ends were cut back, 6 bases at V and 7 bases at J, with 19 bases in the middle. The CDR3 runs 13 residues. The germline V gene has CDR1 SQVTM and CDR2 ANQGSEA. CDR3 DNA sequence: TGCAGCGTCGAGGCTGGGGAGGTCGGGGAGCAGTACTTC. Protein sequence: CSVEAGEVGEQYF.

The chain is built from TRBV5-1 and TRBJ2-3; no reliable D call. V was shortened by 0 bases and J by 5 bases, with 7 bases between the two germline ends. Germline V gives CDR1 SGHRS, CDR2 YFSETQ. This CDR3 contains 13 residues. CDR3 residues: CASSLAGQDTQYF. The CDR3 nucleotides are TGCGCCAGCAGCTTGGCTGGCCAAGATACGCAGTATTTT.

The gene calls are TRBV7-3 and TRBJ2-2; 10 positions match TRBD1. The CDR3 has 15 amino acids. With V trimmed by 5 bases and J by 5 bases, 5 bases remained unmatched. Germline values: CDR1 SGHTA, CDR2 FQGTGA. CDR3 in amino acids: CASSAGQGRTGELFF. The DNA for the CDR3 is TGTGCCAGCAGCGCGGGACAGGGGCGAACCGGGGAGCTGTTTTTT.

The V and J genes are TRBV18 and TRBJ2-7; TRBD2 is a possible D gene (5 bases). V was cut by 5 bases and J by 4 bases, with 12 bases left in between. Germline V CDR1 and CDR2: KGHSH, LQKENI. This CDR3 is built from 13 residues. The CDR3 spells CASSAYEGYEQYF. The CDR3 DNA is TGTGCCAGCTCAGCTTATGAGGGTTACGAGCAGTACTTC.

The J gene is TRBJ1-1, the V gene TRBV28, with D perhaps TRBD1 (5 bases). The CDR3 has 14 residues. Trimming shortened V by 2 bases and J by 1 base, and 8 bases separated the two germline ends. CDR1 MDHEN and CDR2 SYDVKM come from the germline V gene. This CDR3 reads CASSLTGSNTEAFF. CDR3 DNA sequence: TGTGCCAGCAGTTTAACAGGCTCGAACACTGAAGCTTTCTTT. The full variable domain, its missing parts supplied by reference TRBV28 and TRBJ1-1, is DVKVTQSSRYLVKRTGEKVFLECVQDMDHENMFWYRQDPGLGLRLIYFSYDVKMKEKGDIPEGYSVSREKKERFSLILESASTNQTSMYLCASSLTGSNTEAFFGQGTRLTVV.